This T cell receptor beta chain was recovered during a study of CXCR3-negative and CXCR3-positive naive CD8 T cells. For this clonotype: Its antigen is not identified.

5' RACE with UMI labels generated the TRB cDNA libraries. Each CDR3 protein gets one entry in TCRdb, which reprocessed the 5' RACE reads and gives no DNA. Recorded for this sample: about 63,000 distinct CDR3 sequences. Study-wide points: Expression of CXCR3 was partially reduced after cryopreservation, and fresh PBMCs were used in most assays. CXCR3-positive naive cells carried more hydrophobic TRB CDR3s than CXCR3-negative ones.

The clonotype was recovered from a human donor in good health. Some clones in this sample may be carry-over from other donors' samples. Material: naive CXCR3+ CD8+ T cells from blood. As to subset: CD45RO-CCR7+CD27+CD95- naive CD8+ T cells expressing CXCR3 (TNR3+).

The CDR3 sequence is CASSSRDGLVEQYF. The chain couples TRBV13 to TRBJ2-7; the D gene TCRdb calls, TRBD1, cannot be checked with no DNA. Germline CDR1 and CDR2: PRHDT and FYEKMQ (reference sequence). The CDR3 is 14 residues long.